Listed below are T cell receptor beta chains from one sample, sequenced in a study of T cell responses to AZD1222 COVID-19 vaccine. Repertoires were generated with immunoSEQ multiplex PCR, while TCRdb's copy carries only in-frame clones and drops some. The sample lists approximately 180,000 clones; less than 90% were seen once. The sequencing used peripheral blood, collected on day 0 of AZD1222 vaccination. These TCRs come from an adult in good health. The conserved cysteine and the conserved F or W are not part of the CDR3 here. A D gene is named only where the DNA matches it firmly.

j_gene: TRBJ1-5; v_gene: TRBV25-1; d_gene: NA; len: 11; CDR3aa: ASSEWGNQPQH
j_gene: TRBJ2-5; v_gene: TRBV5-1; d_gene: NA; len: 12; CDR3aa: ASSLTQYQETQY
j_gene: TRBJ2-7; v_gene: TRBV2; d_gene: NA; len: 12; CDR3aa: ASREPGTIGEQY
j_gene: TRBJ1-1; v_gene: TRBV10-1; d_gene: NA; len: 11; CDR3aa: ASSEIGNTEAF
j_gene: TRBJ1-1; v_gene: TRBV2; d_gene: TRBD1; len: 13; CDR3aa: ASSEATRTGGRAF
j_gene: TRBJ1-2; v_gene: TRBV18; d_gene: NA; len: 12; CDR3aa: ASSPPLQGYGYT
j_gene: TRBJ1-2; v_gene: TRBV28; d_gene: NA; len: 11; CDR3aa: ASSFRSNYGYT
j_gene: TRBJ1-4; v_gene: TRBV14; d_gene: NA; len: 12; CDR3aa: ASSQLQVNEKLF
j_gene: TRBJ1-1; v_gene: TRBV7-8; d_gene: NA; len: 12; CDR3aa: ASSLAEWNTEAF
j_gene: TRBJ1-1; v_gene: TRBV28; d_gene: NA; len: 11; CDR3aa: ASSLPGAAEAF
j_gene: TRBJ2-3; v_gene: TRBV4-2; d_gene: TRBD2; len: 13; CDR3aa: ASSPRLAGADTQY
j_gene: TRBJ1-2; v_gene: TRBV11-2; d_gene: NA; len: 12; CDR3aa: ASSLSQANYGYT
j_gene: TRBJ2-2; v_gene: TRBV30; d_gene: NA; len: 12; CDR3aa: AGAGWSRTGELF
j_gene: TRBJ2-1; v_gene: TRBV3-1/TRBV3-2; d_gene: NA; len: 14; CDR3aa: ASSQGLGLGYNEQF
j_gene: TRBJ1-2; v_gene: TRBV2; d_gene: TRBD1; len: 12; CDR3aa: ASRAGGADYGYT